These T cell receptor beta chains were read from a single sample in a study of beta chain features in type 1 diabetes. Here immunoSEQ multiplex PCR was the method, and the copy in TCRdb shows in-frame clones only, minus some. The sample lists a few hundred thousand clones, around 19% occurring once. The sample was naive CD4+ T cells from blood. Receptor source: a woman aged 18-29 years in good health. CDR3s include the opening cysteine and the closing phenylalanine or tryptophan. D genes are given only for firm matches. Size is stated for part of the rows, as once, few or many counts, or as a class when the clone is expanded.

CASSLVIELETQYF | TGTGCCAGCAGCTTAGTGATAGAGTTAGAGACCCAGTACTTC | TRBJ2-5 | few | - | TRBV7-2
CAWSAGGEQFF | TGTGCCTGGAGTGCAGGGGGTGAGCAGTTCTTC | TRBJ2-1 | - | TRBD1 | TRBV30
CASSPQPGQGYEQYF | TGTGCCAGCAGCCCCCAGCCGGGACAGGGGTACGAGCAGTACTTC | TRBJ2-7 | - | TRBD1 | TRBV4-2
CASRLTYEEHNEQFF | TGTGCCAGCAGGTTGACTTACGAGGAACACAATGAGCAGTTCTTC | TRBJ2-1 | - | - | TRBV11-3
CASTESDNEQFF | TGCGCCAGCACGGAGTCTGACAATGAGCAGTTCTTC | TRBJ2-1 | - | - | TRBV5-1
CATSRQGNTIYF | TGTGCCACCAGCAGACAGGGAAACACCATATATTTT | TRBJ1-3 | few | - | TRBV15
CASSEGQPSSYEQYF | TGTGCCAGCAGTGAAGGACAGCCGAGCTCCTACGAGCAGTACTTC | TRBJ2-7 | - | - | TRBV25-1
CASSSTGGKATDTQYF | TGTGCCAGTAGTTCGACAGGGGGCAAAGCGACAGATACGCAGTATTTT | TRBJ2-3 | - | TRBD1 | TRBV19
CASSYGGEQFF | TGTGCCAGCAGTTACGGGGGTGAGCAGTTCTTC | TRBJ2-1 | once | - | TRBV6-4
CASSQAQGFNEQFF | TGCGCCAGCAGCCAAGCACAGGGGTTCAATGAGCAGTTCTTC | TRBJ2-1 | - | TRBD1 | TRBV4-1
CASSHLGQGPYEQYF | TGCGCCAGCAGCCACTTGGGACAGGGACCCTACGAGCAGTACTTC | TRBJ2-7 | few | TRBD1 | TRBV4-1
CASSLVVAGGPSYEQYF | TGCGCCAGCAGCTTGGTGGTAGCGGGAGGGCCCTCCTACGAGCAGTACTTC | TRBJ2-7 | few | TRBD2 | TRBV5-1
CASSRLPGNEQFF | TGTGCCAGCAGTCGCTTGCCGGGTAATGAGCAGTTCTTC | TRBJ2-1 | - | - | TRBV2
CASSLAVVETQYF | TGCGCCAGCAGCTTGGCCGTAGTTGAGACCCAGTACTTC | TRBJ2-5 | - | - | TRBV5-1
CASSRVRDRVGNQPQHF | TGCGCCAGCAGCCGTGTGCGGGACAGGGTGGGCAATCAGCCCCAGCATTTT | TRBJ1-5 | few | TRBD1 | TRBV4-1
CASSLDGSSGANVLTF | TGCGCCAGCAGCTTGGACGGGTCCTCTGGGGCCAACGTCCTGACTTTC | TRBJ2-6 | - | - | TRBV5-1
CASRDRGNTEAFF | TGTGCCAGCAGGGACAGGGGGAACACTGAAGCTTTCTTT | TRBJ1-1 | - | TRBD1 | TRBV2
CASSIWDREGSEQFF | TGTGCCAGTAGTATATGGGACAGGGAAGGTAGTGAGCAGTTCTTC | TRBJ2-1 | few | TRBD1 | TRBV19
CASSTLAGGYNEQFF | TGTGCCAGCAGCACCCTAGCGGGGGGTTACAATGAGCAGTTCTTC | TRBJ2-1 | - | TRBD2 | TRBV7-8
CASSLGDRAFGPQHF | TGTGCCAGCAGCTTGGGGGACAGGGCCTTCGGGCCCCAGCATTTT | TRBJ1-5 | few | TRBD1 | TRBV5-8
CASSEYDYGYTF | TGTGCCAGCAGTGAATACGACTATGGCTACACCTTC | TRBJ1-2 | - | - | TRBV25-1
CATDPGQGYEQYF | TGTGCCACCGACCCGGGACAGGGTTACGAGCAGTACTTC | TRBJ2-7 | - | TRBD1 | TRBV6-5
CASSFDRASYEQYF | TGTGCCAGCAGCTTCGACAGGGCCTCCTACGAGCAGTACTTC | TRBJ2-7 | few | TRBD1 | TRBV7-9
CASSQIADYEQYF | TGCGCCAGCAGCCAGATAGCGGACTACGAGCAGTACTTC | TRBJ2-7 | few | - | TRBV4-1
CASSLVQGGNGELFF | TGTGCCAGCAGCTTAGTTCAGGGCGGGAACGGGGAGCTGTTTTTT | TRBJ2-2 | few | - | TRBV7-3
CAWSLNRFYEQYF | TGTGCCTGGAGTCTTAACAGGTTCTACGAGCAGTACTTC | TRBJ2-7 | few | - | TRBV30
CASSLLAGEQYF | TGTGCCAGCAGCTTACTAGCGGGGGAGCAGTACTTC | TRBJ2-7 | few | TRBD2 | TRBV7-2
CASSSLADYNEQFF | TGTGCCAGCAGCTCTCTGGCCGATTACAATGAGCAGTTCTTC | TRBJ2-1 | few | - | TRBV7-3
CASRTGQGDTQYF | TGTGCCTCCCGGACAGGGCAGGGAGATACGCAGTATTTT | TRBJ2-3 | few | TRBD1 | TRBV30
CSVVGTSLPGPYEQYF | TGCAGCGTTGTTGGGACTTCCCTTCCTGGGCCATACGAGCAGTACTTC | TRBJ2-7 | few | - | TRBV29-1
CASSVGTGNYF | - | TRBJ2-5 | few | - | TRBV5-6
CATSRDQQGPQYF | TGTGCCACCAGCAGAGATCAGCAGGGTCCGCAGTACTTC | TRBJ2-7 | - | - | TRBV15
CASSFNTDTQYF | TGTGCCAGCAGCTTCAACACAGATACGCAGTATTTT | TRBJ2-3 | few | - | TRBV7-2
CASSPTGANVLTF | TGTGCCAGCTCACCTACTGGGGCCAACGTCCTGACTTTC | TRBJ2-6 | few | - | TRBV18
CASSPGQSTDTQYF | TGCGCCAGCAGCCCGGGACAGAGCACAGATACGCAGTATTTT | TRBJ2-3 | few | TRBD1 | TRBV5-1
CASSLGLAADTQYF | TGTGCCAGCAGCTTGGGACTAGCCGCAGATACGCAGTATTTT | TRBJ2-3 | few | TRBD2 | TRBV11-3
CASSLEGAADTQYF | TGTGCCAGCAGCTTGGAGGGGGCGGCAGATACGCAGTATTTT | TRBJ2-3 | - | TRBD1 | TRBV5-4
CAWSGDRALFSGANVLTF | TGTGCCTGGAGTGGAGACAGGGCGCTTTTCTCTGGGGCCAACGTCCTGACTTTC | TRBJ2-6 | - | TRBD1 | TRBV30
CASGKVAVGSGTEAFF | TGTGCCAGTGGAAAGGTGGCGGTCGGTTCCGGCACTGAAGCTTTCTTT | TRBJ1-1 | - | - | TRBV9
CASSSREPRTSRDEQFF | TGTGCCAGCAGCTCACGTGAGCCCCGAACTAGCCGGGATGAGCAGTTCTTC | TRBJ2-1 | - | - | TRBV7-9
CASRRTGPLYQPQHF | TGTGCCAGCCGTCGGACAGGGCCTCTATATCAGCCCCAGCATTTT | TRBJ1-5 | few | TRBD1 | TRBV19
CSRQGDFGYTF | TGCAGTCGACAGGGAGACTTCGGCTACACCTTC | TRBJ1-2 | few | TRBD1 | TRBV20-1
CASRQSGYNEQFF | TGTGCCAGCAGGCAGAGCGGATACAATGAGCAGTTCTTC | TRBJ2-1 | - | - | TRBV6-1
CASRFNDRFNSPLHF | TGTGCCAGCAGGTTCAACGACAGGTTTAATTCACCCCTCCACTTT | TRBJ1-6 | - | - | TRBV28